The clone carrying this TCR beta chain was seen a handful of times. Participants were aged about 18 to 90 years from approximately 25 US areas. Assignment of participants to cohorts was predicated upon participant-reported clinical history. This sample was included in a study of blood T cell repertoires in COVID-19. Study at large: The United States, Italy and Spain supplied acute and convalescent COVID-19 samples. T cells, B-cell-depleted T cells, or PBMCs provided the cDNA or gDNA that served as material.

Profiling relied on immunoSEQ multiplex PCR, and the TCRdb table lists in-frame clones only, not all of them. The table lists about 240,000 clones, about 90% of them singletons. Germline values: CDR1 SGHRS, CDR2 YFSETQ. V shed 0 bases, J shed 5 bases, and the junction held 3 bases outside the gene matches. CDR3 length: 14 residues. This receptor was obtained from a woman between 40 and 55 years old with acute COVID-19. The material sequenced was PBMCs or T cells enriched from blood (not recorded which). The chain employs TRBV5-1 and TRBJ1-1, with 8 nucleotides matching TRBD1. The CDR3 region is CASSLARGLTEAFF. DNA of the CDR3: TGCGCCAGCAGCTTGGCCAGGGGGCTAACTGAAGCTTTCTTT.